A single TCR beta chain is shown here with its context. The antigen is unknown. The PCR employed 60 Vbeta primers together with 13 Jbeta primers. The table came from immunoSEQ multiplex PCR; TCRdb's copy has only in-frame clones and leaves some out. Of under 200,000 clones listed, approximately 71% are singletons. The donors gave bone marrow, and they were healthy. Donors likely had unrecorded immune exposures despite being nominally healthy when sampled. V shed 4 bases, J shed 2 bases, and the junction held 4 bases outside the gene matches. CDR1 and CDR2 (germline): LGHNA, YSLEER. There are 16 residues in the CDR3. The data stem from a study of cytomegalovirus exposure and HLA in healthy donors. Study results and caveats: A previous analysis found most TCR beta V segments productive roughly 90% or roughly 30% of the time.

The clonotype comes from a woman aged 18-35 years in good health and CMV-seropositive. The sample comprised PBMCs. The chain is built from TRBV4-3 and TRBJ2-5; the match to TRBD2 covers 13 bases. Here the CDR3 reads CASSPRLAGGQETQYF. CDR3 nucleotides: TGCGCCAGCAGCCCGAGACTAGCGGGGGGTCAAGAGACCCAGTACTTC.